This entry lists 12 T cell receptor beta chains sequenced from one sample in a study of T cell repertoires in cytomegalovirus infection (dated by TCRdb to between 2019 and 2020). Their specific antigens are unknown. Sequencing instrument: Illumina HiSeq 1500. The public reads were run again by TCRdb, first through fastp at Q25 and then through MiXCR, and only productive beta chains were kept. Each CDR3 protein gets just one entry, which takes the most common genes and DNA from the rows behind it. This sample lists about a million distinct CDR3 sequences; around 31% were detected once. The ten most abundant clones make up about 14% of the sample. The treatment or condition label of this sample denotes: in vitro stimulation with specific CMV peptide epitopes to enrich CMV-specific T cells. Sequencing was performed on cultured CD8+ T cells from PBMCs, taken from culture after CMV antigen stimulation. The receptors come from a human donor in good health (CMV status not recorded). Some clones in this sample may be carry-over from other donors' samples.

This clonotype was counted at least ten times. This CDR3 is CASSLGDTSYEQYF. The CDR3 coding sequence is TGTGCCAGCAGCTTAGGGGACACCTCCTACGAGCAGTACTTC. The chain combines TRBV7-6 with TRBJ2-7; D may be TRBD1 (6 bases). Trimming took 1 base from V and 0 from J, leaving 7 bases between them. The CDR3 length is 14 residues. Per the germline V gene, CDR1 is SGHVS and CDR2 is FNYEAQ.

In this sample, this clonotype turned up a few times. This chain uses TRBV7-9 with TRBJ2-1, with D possibly matching TRBD1 (5 bases). This CDR3 has 15 amino acids. Germline CDR1 reads SEHNR; CDR2 reads FQNEAQ (reference sequence). The germline V and J ends were trimmed by 4 bases and 6 bases, with 16 bases remaining between them. DNA for the CDR3: TGTGCCAGCAGCTATCGCCCCCAGGGCTCCAATGAGCAGTTCTTC. Translated: CASSYRPQGSNEQFF.

The CDR3 nucleotides read TGTGCCAGCAGTGATCTAGCGGGACCGTTCTTC. Residues: CASSDLAGPFF. This chain joins TRBV2 and TRBJ2-1; 9 bases line up with TRBD2. CDR3 length: 11 amino acids. From germline, CDR1 is SNHLY and CDR2 FYNNEI. V lost 3 bases to trimming and J lost 15 bases; unmatched junction nucleotides: 3.

This clonotype has just a few counts. The chain links TRBV6-6 to TRBJ1-4, with D hard to call. This CDR3 has 15 amino acids. Germline V gene sequence: CDR1 MNHNY, CDR2 SVGAGI (reference sequence). V shed 5 bases and J shed 5 bases, with 15 bases lying between them. The CDR3 spells CASSAILDGNEKLFF. Written as DNA, the CDR3 is TGTGCCAGCAGTGCGATATTGGACGGGAATGAAAAACTGTTTTTT.

This clonotype was detected a few times. The chain employs TRBV19 and TRBJ1-2; the D is unclear. CDR1 is LNHDA and CDR2 is SQIVND in the germline V gene (reference sequence). The CDR3 sequence is 13 residues long. V lost 6 bases to trimming and J lost 4 bases, with 12 bases between them. The CDR3 here is CASRSGRIYGYTF. The CDR3 bases are TGTGCCAGTAGGAGCGGACGGATCTATGGCTACACCTTC.

Only a few counts were recorded for this clonotype. V is TRBV4-1 and J is TRBJ2-3; perhaps TRBD2 as D (7 bases). The CDR3 is 16 amino acids. Trimming took 0 bases from V and 1 from J, leaving 11 bases between them. Per germline, CDR1 MGHRA and CDR2 YSYEKL. This CDR3 reads CASSQEDGGRTDTQYF. In nucleotides, the CDR3 is TGCGCCAGCAGCCAAGAGGACGGGGGGCGCACAGATACGCAGTATTTT.

This clonotype was detected ten times or more. The CDR3 region has the DNA TGTGCCAGCAGTTACTCTGGGAATGAGCAGTTCTTC. It codes for CASSYSGNEQFF. This chain links TRBV6-6 with TRBJ2-1; D ambiguous. Germline V CDR1 and CDR2: MNHNY, SVGAGI (reference sequence). The ends were cut back, 0 bases at V and 7 bases at J, with 4 bases in the middle. The CDR3 is made up of 12 amino acids.

This clonotype was seen only a few times. The V gene is TRBV6-5, the J gene TRBJ2-7; maybe TRBD1 (5 bases). This CDR3 has 11 amino acids. Trimming took off 8 bases at V and 5 bases at J, with 10 bases between the two ends. Per germline, CDR1 MNHEY and CDR2 SVGAGI. In DNA, the CDR3 is TGTGCCAGCGTCCAGGGTAACGAGCAGTACTTC. Translating gives CASVQGNEQYF.

This clonotype was counted only a few times. The V gene is TRBV7-9, the J gene TRBJ1-4; D might be TRBD1 (5 bases). The germline gives CDR1 SEHNR, CDR2 FQNEAQ (reference sequence). The CDR3 contains 16 residues. V was clipped by 5 bases and J by 1 base, with 14 bases between them. This CDR3 reads CASSPRDHETNEKLFF. Written as DNA, the CDR3 is TGTGCCAGCAGCCCCCGGGACCACGAAACTAATGAAAAACTGTTTTTT.

V gene TRBV10-3 combines with J gene TRBJ2-7; 9 nucleotides match TRBD1. The V gene end was trimmed by 2 bases and the J gene end by 4 bases; junction bases not matched to a gene: 6. Germline values: CDR1 ENHRY, CDR2 SYGVKD. CDR3 length: 15 amino acids. The CDR3: CAISEPGTGQYEQYF. CDR3 DNA sequence: TGTGCCATCAGTGAGCCCGGGACAGGGCAATACGAGCAGTACTTC.

The genes are TRBV6-2 or TRBV6-3 and TRBJ2-6; D is possibly TRBD2 (5 bases). The V and J ends lost 0 bases and 1 base respectively, with 7 bases between them. The germline gives CDR1 MNHEY, CDR2 SVGEGT. CDR3 length: 16 residues. The CDR3 nucleotides are TGTGCCAGCAGTTACTCACGGGATTCTGGGGCCAACGTCCTGACTTTC. Its protein is CASSYSRDSGANVLTF.

The chain couples TRBV28 to TRBJ2-3; D remains ambiguous. Per germline, CDR1 MDHEN and CDR2 SYDVKM. V lost 6 bases and J lost 5, with 21 bases in between. This CDR3 has 16 amino acids. CDR3 sequence: CASSPDVIIVVDTQYF. The CDR3 nucleotides are TGTGCCAGCAGCCCCGACGTAATCATAGTCGTAGATACGCAGTATTTT.